The following is a T cell receptor beta chain sequence with its context. A Seattle source enrolled patients during active infection and followed them longitudinally. The data were obtained in a study of blood T cell repertoires in COVID-19. On the study more broadly: The samples span acute and convalescent COVID-19 from the United States, Italy and Spain. In each case, the material was cDNA or gDNA derived from T cells, B-cell-depleted T cells, or PBMCs.

V lost 6 bases and J lost 0, with 9 bases in between. The CDR3 totals 15 residues. Germline values: CDR1 MNHEY, CDR2 SVGAGI. In the study's own analysis: It was from reference gene primer amplification that nucleated cell counts were estimated. The protocol was immunoSEQ multiplex PCR, while the TCRdb copy is restricted to in-frame clones and leaves out a portion. Clonal size and the V and J genes are those of that table, whereas D and trimming came from the DNA. Of about 220,000 clones listed, approximately 85% are singletons. This chain joins TRBV6-5 and TRBJ1-6; D is possibly TRBD1 (5 bases). Sequencing used peripheral blood. The receptor was derived from a woman in her 70s with COVID-19, enrolled during active disease. The CDR3 here is CASRRRDSYNSPLHF. The CDR3 DNA reads as TGTGCCAGCAGACGCAGGGACTCCTATAATTCACCCCTCCACTTT.